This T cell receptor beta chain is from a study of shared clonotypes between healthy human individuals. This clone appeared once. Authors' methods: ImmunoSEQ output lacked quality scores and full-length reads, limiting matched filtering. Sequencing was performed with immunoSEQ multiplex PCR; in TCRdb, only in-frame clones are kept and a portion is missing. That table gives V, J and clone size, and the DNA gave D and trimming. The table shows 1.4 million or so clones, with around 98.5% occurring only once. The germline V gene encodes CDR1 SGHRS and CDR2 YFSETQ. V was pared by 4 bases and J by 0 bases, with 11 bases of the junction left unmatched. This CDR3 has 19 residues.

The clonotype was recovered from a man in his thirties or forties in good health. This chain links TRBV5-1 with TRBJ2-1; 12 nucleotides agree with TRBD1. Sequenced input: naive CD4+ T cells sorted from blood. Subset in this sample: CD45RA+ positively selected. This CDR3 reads CASSPKGTGGSSSYNEQFF. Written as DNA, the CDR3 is TGCGCCAGCAGCCCAAAGGGGACAGGGGGCTCGAGCTCCTACAATGAGCAGTTCTTC.